One and the same sample provided the 32 T cell receptor beta chains below, sequenced in a study of regulatory T cells in long-lasting Graves disease (dated by TCRdb to the early 2020s). Libraries were constructed by multiplex PCR. For sequencing, an Illumina HiSeq 4000 was employed. TCR beta libraries were built with iRepertoire HTBI primers and Arm-PCR amplification of CDR3 regions. TCRdb trimmed public reads at Q25 via fastp, called clones via MiXCR and kept in-frame beta chains. Rows matching on CDR3 protein sequence are summarized as one entry with the most common DNA and genes. This sample holds 600,000 to 650,000 distinct CDR3 sequences; about 16% were observed only once. The ten biggest clones cover around 19% of the sample. Read against the paper, the sample's time point label means: newly diagnosed GD, antithyroid drugs for less than 3 months. RNA was extracted from PBMCs in TRIzol for both TCR sequencing and RNA sequencing.

The sample also formed part of further work on T cells in Graves' hyperthyroidism and ophthalmopathy.

Sequenced material: peripheral blood mononuclear cells (PBMCs), taken at new diagnosis, from a patient treated with antithyroid drugs. These receptor sequences come from a young woman with Graves disease. Donor details come from another sample of the same person, matched by shared clones.

This clonotype was recorded at least ten times. This chain joins TRBV28 and TRBJ1-3; the match to TRBD1 covers 9 bases. After removal of 6 bases from V and 3 bases from J, the junction contained 3 bases not matched to a gene. The germline CDR1 and CDR2 sequences are MDHEN and SYDVKM. This CDR3 is built from 14 residues. CDR3 in amino acids: CASRDRGSGNTIYF. The CDR3, as DNA: TGTGCCAGCAGGGACAGGGGAAGTGGAAACACCATATATTTT.

At least ten counts were recorded for this clonotype. The V call is TRBV30, the J call TRBJ2-2, with D unresolved. The length of the CDR3 is 11 residues. The V and J ends lost 0 bases and 14 bases respectively, with 10 bases between them. Germline values: CDR1 GTSNPN, CDR2 SVGIG (reference sequence). CDR3 sequence reads: CAWSVGISLFF. In DNA form, the CDR3 reads TGTGCCTGGAGTGTAGGGATTAGTCTGTTTTTT.

This clonotype was recorded many times. V and J are TRBV20-1 and TRBJ1-4; D uncertain. CDR3 length equals 12 residues. The V end was cut by 1 base, the J end by 5 bases, with 5 bases between. The germline V gene encodes CDR1 DFQATT and CDR2 SNEGSKA (reference sequence). The chain's CDR3 is CSARGPNEKLFF. CDR3 bases: TGCAGTGCTAGAGGTCCGAATGAAAAACTGTTTTTT.

The chain is built from TRBV27 and TRBJ2-2; D remains ambiguous. Trimming took 2 bases from V and 4 from J, leaving 20 bases between them. This CDR3 is built from 18 residues. Germline CDR1 reads MNHEY; CDR2 reads SMNVEV (reference sequence). Here the CDR3 DNA reads TGTGCCAGCAGTTTAGACACTTTCTCCCGGCAAGTCACCGGGGAGCTGTTTTTT. This gives the protein CASSLDTFSRQVTGELFF.

The V gene is TRBV6-5, the J gene TRBJ2-1, with TRBD2 matching over 13 bases. V gave up 2 bases and J gave up 3 bases; unmatched junction bases: 4. The germline V gene has CDR1 MNHEY and CDR2 SVGAGI. The CDR3 loop spans 17 amino acids. DNA for the CDR3: TGTGCCAGCAGTTACAGACGGACTAGCGGGAGCTACAATGAGCAGTTCTTC. It codes for CASSYRRTSGSYNEQFF.

This sequence joins TRBV9 and TRBJ2-3; 13 bases are shared with TRBD2. CDR1 is SGDLS and CDR2 is YYNGEE in the germline V gene. The CDR3 is made up of 15 amino acids. V trimming: 7 bases; J trimming: 5 bases; junction bases outside the gene matches: 7. The CDR3 region has the DNA TGTGCCAGCGGCTGGACTAGCGGGAGCCAAGATACGCAGTATTTT. Translating it yields CASGWTSGSQDTQYF.

The chain joins TRBV20-1 to TRBJ2-3; 10 bases match TRBD2. The CDR3 length is 15 residues. Looked up from germline, CDR1 is DFQATT and CDR2 is SNEGSKA (reference sequence). Trimming at V came to 0 bases and at J to 7 bases, leaving 7 bases not matched to a gene. The CDR3 DNA sequence: TGCAGTGCTAGAGAAGCTAGCGGGGGCTCAAATACGCAGTATTTT. It codes for CSAREASGGSNTQYF.

The chain couples TRBV29-1 to TRBJ2-1; D is possibly TRBD2 (6 bases). The germline V gene encodes CDR1 SQVTM and CDR2 ANQGSEA. This CDR3 is built from 12 residues. Trimming cost V 2 bases and J 14 bases, with 16 bases left between them. DNA of the CDR3: TGCAGCGTTGAAAGTTGGCGGGGCAAGGAGTTCTTC. Its protein product is CSVESWRGKEFF.

This chain connects TRBV10-3 to TRBJ2-6; TRBD1 matches at 7 bases. V was clipped by 8 bases and J by 4 bases; unmatched bases: 5. Germline lookup yields CDR1 ENHRY and CDR2 SYGVKD. The length of the CDR3 is 14 residues. CDR3 DNA sequence: TGTGCCATCCAACCGGGACAGGGGGCCAACGTCCTGACTTTC. Its translation: CAIQPGQGANVLTF.

In this sample, this clonotype turned up many times. CDR3 sequence: CASSTEFGGYTF. CDR3 DNA: TGTGCCAGCAGCACAGAATTCGGTGGCTACACCTTC. The chain recombines TRBV11-2 with TRBJ1-2; D gene uncertain. V lost 5 bases and J lost 7, with 11 bases in between. This CDR3 region has 12 residues. CDR1 is SGHAT and CDR2 is FQNNGV in the germline V gene.

This clonotype has at least ten counts. The V gene is TRBV12-3 or TRBV12-4, the J gene TRBJ1-1; 7 bases align to TRBD1. This CDR3 is built from 11 residues. The V segment lost 8 bases and the J segment 8 bases; nucleotides outside the gene matches: 5. This chain's CDR3 is CASYGGGEAFF. In DNA, the CDR3 is TGTGCCAGCTACGGAGGGGGCGAAGCTTTCTTT.

This clonotype has ten or more counts. The rearrangement uses TRBV28 and TRBJ2-7; 8 nucleotides match TRBD1. J gave up 6 bases and V 3 bases, and 4 bases lay outside the gene matches. Germline loops: CDR1 MDHEN, CDR2 SYDVKM. CDR3 length: 13 amino acids. The CDR3 DNA sequence: TGTGCCAGCAGTTTCGGACAGGGTGGCGAGCAGTACTTC. Its translation is CASSFGQGGEQYF.

In its sample, this clonotype was seen a few times. This chain joins TRBV6-6 and TRBJ2-1; the D call may be TRBD1 or TRBD2 (5 bases each). The germline V gene has CDR1 MNHNY and CDR2 SVGAGI (reference sequence). The CDR3 is made up of 14 amino acids. Trimming stripped 0 bases from V and 6 bases from J, with 9 bases between. CDR3 protein: CASSYSGVPNEQFF. CDR3 DNA sequence: TGTGCCAGCAGTTACTCGGGGGTCCCCAATGAGCAGTTCTTC.

In its sample, this clonotype was seen many times. This rearrangement joins TRBV5-1 to TRBJ2-7; 9 positions match TRBD2. V dropped 0 bases and J dropped 7; count of bases not matched to a gene: 5. This CDR3 contains 14 residues. CDR1 is SGHRS and CDR2 is YFSETQ in the germline V gene. Here the CDR3 reads CASSLVAGAEEQYF. In DNA, the CDR3 is TGCGCCAGCAGCTTGGTAGCGGGAGCGGAGGAGCAGTACTTC.

This clonotype appeared many times. V and J are TRBV11-3 and TRBJ1-2; a possible D gene is TRBD1 (5 bases). Trimming left V 3 bases short and J 4 bases short, with 9 bases between. The CDR3 has 13 residues. Germline loops: CDR1 SGHNT, CDR2 YENEEA. The CDR3 region is CASSFGGGYGYTF. In DNA, the CDR3 is TGTGCCAGCAGCTTCGGCGGGGGCTATGGCTACACCTTC.

This clonotype has at least ten counts. This chain links TRBV16 with TRBJ1-1; no clear D. There are 13 residues in the CDR3. V dropped 4 bases and J dropped 5 bases, with 11 bases sitting between them. Germline V CDR1 and CDR2: KGHSY, FQNENV. This CDR3 is CASSPRRGTEAFF. The CDR3 DNA reads as TGTGCCAGCAGCCCTAGAAGAGGGACTGAAGCTTTCTTT.

The chain has TRBV28 and TRBJ1-6; unclear D gene. From germline, CDR1 is MDHEN and CDR2 SYDVKM. The CDR3 sequence is 14 residues long. The V end was cut by 7 bases, the J end by 0 bases, with 7 bases between. The CDR3 DNA is TGTGCCAGCAACGTATACTCCTATAATTCACCCCTCCACTTT. Translation: CASNVYSYNSPLHF.

The genes are TRBV3-1 and TRBJ2-5; 9 positions agree with TRBD2. Trimming removed 8 bases from V and 1 base from J; junction bases left unmatched: 2. Germline CDR1 and CDR2: LGHDT and YNNKEL (reference sequence). The length of the CDR3 is 13 residues. This CDR3 reads CASQREVQETQYF. The CDR3 bases are TGTGCCAGCCAGCGGGAGGTCCAAGAGACCCAGTACTTC.

The chain has TRBV5-6 and TRBJ2-1, with TRBD2 matching over 10 bases. Looked up from germline, CDR1 is SGHDT and CDR2 is YYEEEE. The CDR3 runs to 14 residues. V was clipped by 4 bases and J by 15 bases; unmatched bases: 13. The CDR3: CASSRREAGGLTFF. CDR3 DNA: TGTGCCAGCAGCCGTCGAGAAGCGGGAGGGCTGACGTTCTTC.

There are many counts of this clonotype. V gene TRBV15 combines with J gene TRBJ2-2; no clear D. Germline CDR1 and CDR2: LNHNV and YYDKDF (reference sequence). V lost 0 bases and J 0 bases, leaving 8 bases between the germline ends. This CDR3 is 16 amino acids long. CDR3 residues: CATSRDFRSNTGELFF. CDR3 in DNA: TGTGCCACCAGCAGAGATTTTAGGTCGAACACCGGGGAGCTGTTTTTT. Variable domain in full (rest from reference TRBV15 and TRBJ2-2): DAMVIQNPRYQVTQFGKPVTLSCSQTLNHNVMYWYQQKSSQAPKLLFHYYDKDFNNEADTPDNFQSRRPNTSFCFLDIRSPGLGDTAMYLCATSRDFRSNTGELFFGEGSRLTVL.

In this sample, this clonotype turned up a few times. The chain recombines TRBV3-1 with TRBJ1-1, with 10 positions matching TRBD1. This CDR3 is 16 amino acids long. V gave up 4 bases and J gave up 4 bases; unmatched junction bases: 9. The germline CDR1 and CDR2 sequences are LGHDT and YNNKEL (reference sequence). The CDR3 reads CASSLRDRGRGTEAFF. CDR3 sequence (DNA): TGTGCCAGCAGCCTACGGGACAGGGGAAGGGGCACTGAAGCTTTCTTT.

DNA for the CDR3: TGCAGCGTCCCGGAAGCCGGGGGAATATCTTTGGGGGCTTTCTTT. This translates into CSVPEAGGISLGAFF. V and J are TRBV29-1 and TRBJ1-1, with a tentative D call TRBD1 (5 bases). Trimming took off 6 bases at V and 11 bases at J, with 28 bases between the two ends. Germline CDR1 SQVTM, CDR2 ANQGSEA. The CDR3 length is 15 residues.

Ten or more counts support this clonotype. The V and J genes are TRBV28 and TRBJ1-5, with D tentatively TRBD1 (5 bases). The CDR3 totals 14 residues. V lost 10 bases, J lost 2 bases, and 15 bases lay in between. Germline V gene data show CDR1 as MDHEN and CDR2 as SYDVKM. The CDR3 DNA sequence: TGTGCCACTACAGGACATGATGGCAATCAGCCCCAGCATTTT. Translation gives CATTGHDGNQPQHF.

At least ten counts were recorded for this clonotype. The chain joins TRBV20-1 to TRBJ1-5, with 12 positions matching TRBD1. The V gene's germline CDR1 is DFQATT and CDR2 SNEGSKA (reference sequence). V shed 4 bases and J 6 bases; nucleotides not matched to a gene: 16. This CDR3 has 18 residues. The CDR3: CSAKAGTGGRGSFQPQHF. In nucleotides, the CDR3 is TGCAGTGCTAAAGCCGGGACAGGGGGCCGAGGTTCGTTTCAGCCCCAGCATTTT.

This clonotype was picked up a small number of times. The chain combines TRBV25-1 with TRBJ1-1; tentative D call: TRBD1 (6 bases). The CDR3 spans 13 residues. The germline V and J ends were trimmed by 4 bases and 5 bases, with 11 bases remaining between them. Looked up from germline, CDR1 is MGHDK and CDR2 is SYGVNS. The CDR3 loop reads CASSVDRWTEAFF. The CDR3 DNA sequence: TGTGCCAGCAGTGTAGACAGGTGGACTGAAGCTTTCTTT.

This clonotype was observed once. One end of the junction fails to match germline, which may point to a read error. The genes are TRBV7-2 and TRBJ2-4; maybe TRBD2 (6 bases). From germline, CDR1 is SGHTA and CDR2 FQGNSA. The CDR3 covers 13 residues. CDR3 sequence reads: CASSAAGTVEGHF. The CDR3 nucleotides are TGTGCCAGCAGCGCAGCCGGGACTGTGGAGGGACACTTC.

Only a few counts were recorded for this clonotype. V gene TRBV30 combines with J gene TRBJ2-7; D gene ambiguous. CDR1 and CDR2 (germline): GTSNPN, SVGIG (reference sequence). The V end lost 1 base, the J end lost 2 bases, and 15 bases lay between the germline ends. This CDR3 has 15 residues. CDR3 sequence (DNA): TGTGCCTGGAGTGGAAAGGACGGATCCCCCTACGAGCAGTACTTC. It codes for CAWSGKDGSPYEQYF.

In its sample, this clonotype was seen a few times. The J gene is TRBJ2-2, the V gene TRBV5-1; D assignment may be TRBD1 or TRBD2 (5 bases each). Germline CDR1 SGHRS, CDR2 YFSETQ. The CDR3 runs 15 residues. V lost 0 bases and J lost 3, with 9 bases in between. This CDR3 reads CASSLERGDTGELFF. The DNA for the CDR3 is TGCGCCAGCAGCTTGGAGAGGGGTGACACCGGGGAGCTGTTTTTT. Drawing the rest from reference TRBV5-1 and TRBJ2-2, the complete variable domain is KAGVTQTPRYLIKTRGQQVTLSCSPISGHRSVSWYQQTPGQGLQFLFEYFSETQRNKGNFPGRFSGRQFSNSRSEMNVSTLELGDSALYLCASSLERGDTGELFFGEGSRLTVL.

This clonotype was observed many times. The chain couples TRBV27 to TRBJ1-1; D gene uncertain. Germline loops: CDR1 MNHEY, CDR2 SMNVEV (reference sequence). Trimming took off 2 bases at V and 1 base at J, with 11 bases between the two ends. CDR3 length equals 15 residues. CDR3 sequence (DNA): TGTGCCAGCAGTTTAGGTCTGGTTGGGAACACTGAAGCTTTCTTT. This codes for CASSLGLVGNTEAFF.

This clonotype was seen at least ten times. The chain combines TRBV6-1 with TRBJ1-5, with TRBD1 matching 8 bases. CDR1 and CDR2 (germline): MNHNS, SASEGT. This CDR3 has 16 amino acids. Germline trimming cut 2 bases from V and 4 bases from J; bases unmatched to any gene: 7. DNA of the CDR3: TGTGCCAGCAGTGAAAGGTCAGGACAGGGTAATCAGCCCCAGCATTTT. The encoded protein is CASSERSGQGNQPQHF.

The chain recombines TRBV27 with TRBJ2-3; D is ambiguous. With 0 bases removed from V and 0 bases from J, the gap between germline ends came to 10 bases. Germline CDR1 is MNHEY and CDR2 is SMNVEV (reference sequence). The CDR3 consists of 16 residues. The CDR3, as DNA: TGTGCCAGCAGTTTATCGCCGGCCTCTAGCACAGATACGCAGTATTTT. Translation: CASSLSPASSTDTQYF.

This clonotype was counted between two and nine times. The V call is TRBV28, the J call TRBJ1-2, with TRBD1 matching over 8 bases. V was pared by 6 bases and J by 6 bases, with 6 bases of the junction left unmatched. The CDR3 length is 13 residues. Looked up from germline, CDR1 is MDHEN and CDR2 is SYDVKM. Here the CDR3 reads CASSQSQGDGYTF. The CDR3, as DNA: TGTGCCAGCAGCCAATCACAGGGGGATGGCTACACCTTC.